These 23 T cell receptor beta chains share one sample of origin, sequenced in a study of CD8 T cells in ankylosing spondylitis. Findings and limits, study-wide: There was a TCR beta motif, made of several highly homologous variants, that appeared characteristic of ankylosing spondylitis blood.

Antigens for these TCRs are unknown. Each CDR3 protein is one row after TCRdb ran MiXCR on the 5' RACE reads. The sample records hundreds of thousands of distinct CDR3 sequences, approximately 10% being singletons. Sequenced sample: blood, either unsorted or a sorted T cell fraction (not recorded which). The receptors shown here come from a male donor with ankylosing spondylitis.

This clonotype was counted ten times or more. The chain employs TRBV29-1 and TRBJ2-7; possible D gene TRBD1, 6 bases. V was pared by 6 bases and J by 4 bases, with 13 bases between. CDR1 is SQVTM, CDR2 ANQGSEA, per germline. The CDR3 runs to 12 residues. The CDR3 sequence: CSVLKGVYEQYF. The CDR3 bases are TGCAGCGTCCTAAAGGGGGTTTACGAGCAGTACTTC.

This clonotype was observed a few times. The genes are TRBV20-1 and TRBJ2-5; D is perhaps TRBD1 (6 bases). The V end was cut by 6 bases, the J end by 2 bases, with 16 bases between. This CDR3 comprises 14 residues. Germline V gene lookup returns CDR1 DFQATT and CDR2 SNEGSKA (reference sequence). The CDR3 DNA reads TGCAGTGCAGGGAAGACAGGAGTACAAGAGACCCAGTACTTC. As protein: CSAGKTGVQETQYF.

The genes are TRBV6-2 or TRBV6-3 and TRBJ2-7, with a weak D call TRBD1 (6 bases). CDR1 is MNHEY, CDR2 SVGEGT, per germline. The CDR3 covers 13 residues. The V end was cut by 1 base, the J end by 4 bases, with 8 bases between. In DNA form, the CDR3 reads TGTGCCAGCAGTTACTGGGGACAATACGAGCAGTACTTC. Translation gives CASSYWGQYEQYF.

V and J are TRBV10-3 and TRBJ2-5, with TRBD2 identical over 14 bases. V shed 8 bases, J shed 5 bases, and the junction held 4 bases outside the gene matches. CDR3 length equals 14 residues. Germline CDR1 ENHRY, CDR2 SYGVKD. CDR3 in amino acids: CAIRGLAGEETQYF. CDR3 DNA sequence: TGTGCCATCCGGGGACTAGCGGGAGAGGAGACCCAGTACTTC.

V usage is TRBV20-1 and J usage is TRBJ2-7; D possibly corresponds to TRBD2 (5 bases). The germline CDR1 and CDR2 sequences are DFQATT and SNEGSKA (reference sequence). Trimming took off 5 bases at V and 5 bases at J, with 13 bases between the two ends. The CDR3 length is 12 residues. CDR3 region: CSAAPSGNEQYF. The DNA for the CDR3 is TGCAGTGCTGCCCCCTCGGGGAACGAGCAGTACTTC.

The V and J genes are TRBV5-1 and TRBJ2-5, with D perhaps matching TRBD2 (5 bases). Germline CDR1 reads SGHRS; CDR2 reads YFSETQ. CDR3 length: 15 amino acids. Trimming stripped 2 bases from V and 0 bases from J, with 11 bases between. The CDR3 loop reads CASSFGRKYQETQYF. For the CDR3, the DNA is TGCGCCAGCAGCTTTGGGAGAAAGTACCAAGAGACCCAGTACTTC.

The rearrangement links TRBV10-3 to TRBJ1-4, with TRBD1 matching 7 bases. J lost 6 bases, V lost 0 bases, and 7 bases had no gene match. In germline, CDR1 is ENHRY, CDR2 SYGVKD. The CDR3 is made up of 16 amino acids. The chain's CDR3 is CAISESMGTEDEKLFF. The CDR3 DNA reads TGTGCCATCAGTGAGTCGATGGGGACAGAGGATGAAAAACTGTTTTTT.

The chain has TRBV7-8 and TRBJ2-1; tentatively, D is TRBD2 (6 bases). The CDR3 loop spans 14 amino acids. The germline gives CDR1 SGHVS, CDR2 FQNEAQ. Trimming left V 8 bases short and J 7 bases short, with 18 bases between. The DNA for the CDR3 is TGTGCCAGCGGCCCTAGGAGGGAGAGGAATGAGCAGTTCTTC. It codes for CASGPRRERNEQFF. Filled out from reference TRBV7-8 and TRBJ2-1, the complete variable domain reads GAGVSQSPRYKVAKRGQDVALRCDPISGHVSLFWYQQALGQGPEFLTYFQNEAQLDKSGLPSDRFFAERPEGSVSTLKIQRTQQEDSAVYLCASGPRRERNEQFFGPGTRLTVL.

This clonotype was counted ten times or more. The V call is TRBV12-3 or TRBV12-4, the J call TRBJ1-5, with D possibly TRBD1 on 6 matching bases. The CDR3 length is 14 residues. V lost 3 bases and J lost 7, with 13 bases in between. CDR3 DNA: TGTGCCAGCAGTTTTGGGGGCTTTGGACAGCCCCAGCATTTT. It codes for CASSFGGFGQPQHF.

CDR3 bases: TGTGCCAGCAGTTTAAGTCAGGGGCGGGAGACATACAATGAGCAGTTCTTC. It codes for CASSLSQGRETYNEQFF. This chain uses TRBV28 with TRBJ2-1, with D maybe TRBD2 (7 bases). V was shortened by 2 bases and J by 4 bases, with 18 bases between the two germline ends. The CDR3 is made up of 17 amino acids. Germline values: CDR1 MDHEN, CDR2 SYDVKM.

The table lists this clonotype with a few counts. The chain carries TRBV18 and TRBJ2-5; D is ambiguous. CDR1 is KGHSH and CDR2 is LQKENI in the germline V gene. V lost 3 bases and J lost 3, with 11 bases in between. The CDR3 sequence is 14 residues long. Here the CDR3 reads CASSPVNLKETQYF. CDR3 DNA: TGTGCCAGCTCACCGGTAAACCTCAAAGAGACCCAGTACTTC.

This clonotype was seen many times. V usage is TRBV10-3 and J usage is TRBJ2-3; D possibly corresponds to TRBD2 (6 bases). From germline, CDR1 is ENHRY and CDR2 SYGVKD. Trimming cost V 4 bases and J 2 bases, with 13 bases left between them. The CDR3 length is 15 residues. The CDR3 sequence is CAISGWRGYTDTQYF. DNA of the CDR3: TGTGCCATCAGTGGCTGGCGGGGTTACACAGATACGCAGTATTTT.

This clonotype occurred a few times. The CDR3 loop is CSARSGITGELFF. The CDR3 bases are TGCAGTGCTAGGTCGGGTATCACCGGGGAGCTGTTTTTT. The chain employs TRBV20-1 and TRBJ2-2; no clear D gene. Between the trimmed V and J ends, which lost 3 bases and 4 bases, there was a span of 9 bases. Germline CDR1 DFQATT, CDR2 SNEGSKA (reference sequence). There are 13 residues in the CDR3.

This clonotype was counted only a few times. The V call is TRBV28, the J call TRBJ1-5; 8 positions match TRBD1. The CDR3 consists of 17 residues. V lost 6 bases, J lost 3 bases, and 13 bases stayed unmatched. Germline V CDR1 and CDR2: MDHEN, SYDVKM. DNA for the CDR3: TGTGCCAGCAGCAGAGTCCATGGACAGGGCTTCAATCAGCCCCAGCATTTT. Encoded protein: CASSRVHGQGFNQPQHF.

The genes are TRBV6-4 and TRBJ2-3, with 9 bases that match TRBD2. The CDR3 has 17 residues. V trimming: 2 bases; J trimming: 7 bases; junction bases outside the gene matches: 13. Germline V CDR1 and CDR2: MRHNA, SNTAGT. CDR3 protein: CASSDGTRLAAHHTQYF. DNA of the CDR3: TGTGCCAGCAGTGACGGTACTCGACTAGCGGCCCACCATACGCAGTATTTT.

In this sample, this clonotype turned up a few times. The rearrangement links TRBV12-3 or TRBV12-4 to TRBJ2-7, with D perhaps matching TRBD1 (6 bases). This CDR3 is built from 15 residues. V dropped 7 bases and J dropped 6 bases, with 22 bases sitting between them. The CDR3, as DNA: TGTGCCAGCAAGGCTTGGGGGCCGAGGATTGGCGAGCAGTACTTC. Amino acids: CASKAWGPRIGEQYF.

This clonotype occurred many times. This sequence joins TRBV20-1 and TRBJ1-1, with TRBD1 identical over 7 bases. Germline lookup yields CDR1 DFQATT and CDR2 SNEGSKA (reference sequence). The CDR3 is 14 amino acids. V gave up 2 bases and J gave up 1 base; unmatched junction bases: 4. The CDR3 here is CSARTTGRNTEAFF. The CDR3 DNA follows: TGCAGTGCTAGAACGACAGGGCGGAACACTGAAGCTTTCTTT.

This clonotype has more than one count but fewer than ten. The CDR3 bases are TGTGCCATCAGTCTTGGACTAGCGGGAGCCAAAAACATTCAGTACTTC. It yields the protein CAISLGLAGAKNIQYF. This rearrangement joins TRBV10-3 to TRBJ2-4; 11 bases agree with TRBD2. With V trimmed by 5 bases and J by 0 bases, 3 bases remained unmatched. The CDR3 loop spans 16 amino acids. From germline, CDR1 is ENHRY and CDR2 SYGVKD.

This clonotype has only a few counts. The V call is TRBV20-1, the J call TRBJ2-1; D is ambiguous. Germline V gives CDR1 DFQATT, CDR2 SNEGSKA (reference sequence). The CDR3 runs to 13 residues. V lost 3 bases, J lost 4 bases, and 10 bases lay in between. As DNA, the CDR3 is TGCAGTGCTAGGTGGCAGCAATACAATGAGCAGTTCTTC. As protein: CSARWQQYNEQFF.

The rearrangement uses TRBV4-3 and TRBJ2-1; D unresolved. The CDR3 sequence is 15 residues long. Trimming left V 1 base short and J 7 bases short, with 14 bases between. The germline gives CDR1 LGHNA, CDR2 YSLEER. The CDR3 sequence is CASSQVRGELNEQFF. DNA for the CDR3: TGCGCCAGCAGCCAAGTTCGCGGTGAACTTAATGAGCAGTTCTTC.

This clonotype was counted only a few times. V usage is TRBV4-3 and J usage is TRBJ2-1; D gene unclear. This CDR3 has 17 amino acids. CDR1 and CDR2 (germline): LGHNA, YSLEER. V was shortened by 0 bases and J by 3 bases, with 15 bases between the two germline ends. The CDR3 protein is CASSQDEKSDYYNEQFF. For the CDR3, the DNA is TGCGCCAGCAGCCAAGATGAAAAGTCAGATTACTACAATGAGCAGTTCTTC.

This clonotype has a handful of counts. The chain joins TRBV24-1 to TRBJ1-5, with D unresolved. Germline CDR1 and CDR2: KGHDR and SFDVKD. Trimming pared 6 bases from V and 2 bases from J, leaving 10 bases between. CDR3 length: 14 residues. CDR3 sequence reads: CATSSGIGNQPQHF. The CDR3 coding sequence is TGTGCCACCAGTTCGGGGATAGGCAATCAGCCCCAGCATTTT.

This clonotype was detected only a few times. The CDR3 DNA follows: TGCAGCGTTGGGTGGGCGGGGGACTACGAGCAGTACTTC. Its translation is CSVGWAGDYEQYF. The gene calls are TRBV29-1 and TRBJ2-7; the match to TRBD2 covers 7 bases. The CDR3 sequence is 13 residues long. J lost 3 bases, V lost 4 bases, and 6 bases had no gene match. Per germline, CDR1 SQVTM and CDR2 ANQGSEA.